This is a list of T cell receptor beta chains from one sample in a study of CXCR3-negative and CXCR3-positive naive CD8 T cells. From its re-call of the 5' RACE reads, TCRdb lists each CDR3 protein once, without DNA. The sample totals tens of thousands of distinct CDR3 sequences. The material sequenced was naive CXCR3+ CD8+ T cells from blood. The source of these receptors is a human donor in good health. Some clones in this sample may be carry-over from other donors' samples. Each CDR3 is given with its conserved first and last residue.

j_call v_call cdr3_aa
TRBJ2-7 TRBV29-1 CSVEGSDPYEQYF
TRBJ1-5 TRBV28 CASSLFLGGDGRDNQPQHF
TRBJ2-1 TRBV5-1 CASSVDSGSSYNEQFF
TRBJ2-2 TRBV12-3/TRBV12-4 CAIPAGRGYTGELFF
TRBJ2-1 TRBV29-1 CSVMLRGYGSYNEQFF
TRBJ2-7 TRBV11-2 CASSLVGGTYEQYF
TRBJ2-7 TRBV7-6 CASRQGTGQSYEQYF
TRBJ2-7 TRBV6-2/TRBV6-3 CASSPGSGHEQYF
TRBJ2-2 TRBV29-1 CSVETGMTGELFF
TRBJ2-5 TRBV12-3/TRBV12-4 CASSPGLAGMAQYF
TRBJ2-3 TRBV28 CASSLALAASTDTQYF
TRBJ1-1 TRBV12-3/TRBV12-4 CASSPLGTSNTEAFF
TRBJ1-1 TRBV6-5 CASSYSRGLNTEAFF
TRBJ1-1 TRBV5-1 CASSLVPGGVTEAFF
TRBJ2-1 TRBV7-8 CASWARNEQFF